Below, 32 T cell receptor beta chains from the same sample are listed, as sequenced in a study of blood T cell repertoires in COVID-19 (dated by TCRdb to the early 2020s). Library construction relied on the immunoSEQ multiplex PCR assay. In TCRdb, the immuneACCESS table is reduced to in-frame sequences with V and J assigned. These tables do not hold every clone; where another copy was compared, an unresolved V gene accounts for under half, and the others remain unexplained. The sample contains roughly 700,000 clones, 85% to 90% of them found a single time. The ten most abundant clones make up about 0.26% of the sample. The specimen sequenced was peripheral blood. The receptors originated from a woman between 18 and 29 years old with acute or convalescent COVID-19.

The J gene is TRBJ2-1, the V gene TRBV18; the match to TRBD2 covers 15 bases. The CDR3 consists of 17 residues. V lost 3 bases and J lost 5; bases outside the gene matches: 5. The germline V gene encodes CDR1 KGHSH and CDR2 LQKENI. CDR3 DNA sequence: TGTGCCAGCTCACCCACGGGACTAGCGGGGGGTAACAATGAGCAGTTCTTC. Translated: CASSPTGLAGGNNEQFF.

The chain combines TRBV28 with TRBJ1-1, with 7 bases identical to TRBD1. The V segment lost 5 bases and the J segment 6 bases; nucleotides outside the gene matches: 6. This CDR3 spans 13 amino acids. The germline gives CDR1 MDHEN, CDR2 SYDVKM. CDR3 sequence: CASSDRVPAEAFF. In DNA form, the CDR3 reads TGTGCCAGCAGTGACAGGGTTCCAGCTGAAGCTTTCTTT.

The rearrangement joins TRBV29-1 to TRBJ1-1; D is possibly TRBD1 (6 bases). The germline gives CDR1 SQVTM, CDR2 ANQGSEA. V was cut by 7 bases and J by 2 bases, with 17 bases left in between. The CDR3 runs to 14 residues. CDR3 sequence (DNA): TGCAGCGCACACCCAGGGGTCCGAAACACTGAAGCTTTCTTT. Its protein product is CSAHPGVRNTEAFF.

The rearrangement joins TRBV12-3 or TRBV12-4 to TRBJ1-1; D is perhaps TRBD1 (5 bases). The CDR3 is 13 amino acids. V was shortened by 5 bases and J by 6 bases, with 13 bases between the two germline ends. The CDR3 sequence is CASSQRLGAEAFF. In DNA, the CDR3 is TGTGCCAGCAGTCAGCGTTTAGGGGCTGAAGCTTTCTTT.

The V gene is TRBV19, the J gene TRBJ2-7, with 9 bases that match TRBD1. Germline CDR1 reads LNHDA; CDR2 reads SQIVND (reference sequence). The CDR3 totals 14 residues. The V segment lost 6 bases and the J segment 2 bases; nucleotides outside the gene matches: 5. In DNA, the CDR3 is TGTGCCAGTAGACCCGGGACAGGGACCTACGAGCAGTACTTC. Its translation: CASRPGTGTYEQYF.

The V and J genes are TRBV7-2 and TRBJ1-2, with D hard to call. The V gene lost 1 base and the J gene lost 5 bases, with 11 bases spanning the gap. This CDR3 is 14 amino acids long. Germline V gene sequence: CDR1 SGHTA, CDR2 FQGNSA. DNA for the CDR3: TGTGCCAGCAGCTTAGGCCCCAACTCGTATGGCTACACCTTC. Its translation: CASSLGPNSYGYTF.

This clone has only one observation. The chain employs TRBV6-2 or TRBV6-3 and TRBJ2-2; 12 positions agree with TRBD2. V dropped 0 bases and J dropped 5; count of bases not matched to a gene: 7. The germline CDR1 and CDR2 sequences are MNHEY and SVGEGT. The CDR3 runs 18 residues. The CDR3 region is CASSYSSLAGGPTGELFF. As DNA, the CDR3 is TGTGCCAGCAGTTACTCGAGCCTAGCGGGGGGGCCGACCGGGGAGCTGTTTTTT.

The chain carries TRBV7-6 and TRBJ2-7; 12 bases are a match to TRBD2. The junction had 16 bases not matched to a gene; V was cut back by 4 bases and J by 6 bases. Germline V CDR1 and CDR2: SGHVS, FNYEAQ. The CDR3 length is 18 residues. As DNA, the CDR3 is TGTGCCAGCAGCTCCTCTCATTGGCTAGCGGGGGGGCCGAGCGAGCAGTACTTC. This sequence encodes CASSSSHWLAGGPSEQYF.

This clone has a handful of counts. V and J are TRBV12-3 or TRBV12-4 and TRBJ1-1; TRBD1 matches 7 bases. The CDR3 has 12 residues. Trimming cost V 5 bases and J 7 bases; bases outside gene matches: 4. CDR3 bases: TGTGCCAGCAGTCCAGGACAGGTTGAAGCTTTCTTT. Protein: CASSPGQVEAFF.

V is TRBV7-9 and J is TRBJ1-1; D not certain. The CDR3 runs 12 residues. V was pared by 2 bases and J by 7 bases, with 8 bases between. Looked up from germline, CDR1 is SEHNR and CDR2 is FQNEAQ (reference sequence). For the CDR3, the DNA is TGTGCCAGCAGCTTAAAACCTAATGAAGCTTTCTTT. Translation: CASSLKPNEAFF. Combining the CDR3 with reference TRBV7-9 and TRBJ1-1 gives the whole variable domain DTGVSQNPRHKITKRGQNVTFRCDPISEHNRLYWYRQTLGQGPEFLTYFQNEAQLEKSRLLSDRFSAERPKGSFSTLEIQRTEQGDSAMYLCASSLKPNEAFFGQGTRLTVV.

The chain combines TRBV5-1 with TRBJ2-3; D gene ambiguous. The CDR3 is 16 residues long. Trimming stripped 4 bases from V and 5 bases from J, with 20 bases between. Per germline, CDR1 SGHRS and CDR2 YFSETQ. The CDR3 bases are TGCGCCAGCAGCATGACCCGAACTTCGGGTAAAGATACGCAGTATTTT. It translates to CASSMTRTSGKDTQYF.

The chain recombines TRBV4-3 with TRBJ2-2, with 7 positions matching TRBD1. V shed 3 bases, J shed 5 bases, and the junction held 6 bases outside the gene matches. This CDR3 spans 15 amino acids. The germline CDR1 and CDR2 sequences are LGHNA and YSLEER. CDR3 residues: CASSQADRETGELFF. CDR3 coding DNA: TGCGCCAGCAGCCAGGCAGACAGGGAAACCGGGGAGCTGTTTTTT.

The chain employs TRBV30 and TRBJ1-4; 8 nucleotides agree with TRBD1. CDR3 length: 14 residues. V shed 5 bases and J 4 bases; nucleotides not matched to a gene: 6. Germline CDR1 and CDR2: GTSNPN and SVGIG (reference sequence). The DNA of the CDR3 is TGTGCCTGGGGTAGGACAGGGCTTAATGAAAAACTGTTTTTT. As protein: CAWGRTGLNEKLFF. The full variable domain, in which reference TRBV30 and TRBJ1-4 provide the parts outside the CDR3, is SQTIHQWPATLVQPVGSPLSLECTVEGTSNPNLYWYRQAAGRGLQLLFYSVGIGQISSEVPQNLSASRPQDRQFILSSKKLLLSDSGFYLCAWGRTGLNEKLFFGSGTQLSVL.

This clone has a single count. The V and J genes are TRBV5-1 and TRBJ2-7; no firm D call. Trimming cost V 4 bases and J 1 base, with 9 bases left between them. Germline CDR1 reads SGHRS; CDR2 reads YFSETQ. CDR3 length: 13 amino acids. In DNA form, the CDR3 reads TGCGCCAGCAGCGGAACAGCTTCCTACGAGCAGTACTTC. Translated: CASSGTASYEQYF.

This rearrangement joins TRBV10-2 to TRBJ2-2; 13 positions agree with TRBD2. Germline CDR1 WSHSY, CDR2 SAAADI. V lost 6 bases, J lost 0 bases, and 1 base stayed unmatched. CDR3 length: 16 amino acids. The CDR3 loop reads CASSGLAGANTGELFF. DNA of the CDR3: TGCGCCAGCAGCGGACTAGCGGGAGCGAACACCGGGGAGCTGTTTTTT.

V and J are TRBV7-9 and TRBJ2-4; 7 nucleotides align to TRBD1. Germline CDR1 SEHNR, CDR2 FQNEAQ (reference sequence). CDR3 length: 16 residues. The J segment lost 8 bases and the V segment lost 1 base, leaving 11 bases of the junction unmatched. DNA of the CDR3: TGTGCCAGCAGCTTAGTAGGATCGACAGGGCAGGACATTCAGTACTTC. This gives the protein CASSLVGSTGQDIQYF. Variable domain in full (rest from reference TRBV7-9 and TRBJ2-4): DTGVSQNPRHKITKRGQNVTFRCDPISEHNRLYWYRQTLGQGPEFLTYFQNEAQLEKSRLLSDRFSAERPKGSFSTLEIQRTEQGDSAMYLCASSLVGSTGQDIQYFGAGTRLSVL.

The chain is built from TRBV2 and TRBJ1-2, with D possibly TRBD1 on 5 matching bases. Trimming stripped 10 bases from V and 6 bases from J, with 12 bases between. Germline lookup yields CDR1 SNHLY and CDR2 FYNNEI. This CDR3 contains 11 residues. Written as DNA, the CDR3 is TGTGCCACCGAATGGGGGGATGGCTACACCTTC. Protein sequence: CATEWGDGYTF.

CDR3 protein: CASSYRGTGIGLDEQYF. As DNA, the CDR3 is TGTGCCAGCAGTTACAGGGGAACAGGGATAGGATTGGACGAGCAGTACTTC. The chain links TRBV6-2 or TRBV6-3 to TRBJ2-7; a weak D match, TRBD1 (6 bases). The CDR3 is 17 residues long. V lost 2 bases, J lost 5 bases, and 22 bases lay in between. CDR1 MNHEY and CDR2 SVGEGT come from the germline V gene.

V usage is TRBV27 and J usage is TRBJ1-1; tentative D call: TRBD1 (6 bases). CDR1 MNHEY and CDR2 SMNVEV come from the germline V gene (reference sequence). Trimming cost V 4 bases and J 7 bases, with 10 bases left between them. This CDR3 is 12 amino acids long. The CDR3 coding sequence is TGTGCCAGCAGTTCCGGGGGGCGTGAAGCTTTCTTT. It is translated as CASSSGGREAFF.

Only one count was recorded for this clone. The V and J genes are TRBV19 and TRBJ2-3; D may be TRBD2 (7 bases). V was pared by 2 bases and J by 1 base, with 13 bases between. The CDR3 has 16 amino acids. The germline V gene has CDR1 LNHDA and CDR2 SQIVND (reference sequence). The CDR3 spells CASSIIVGGGTDTQYF. CDR3 in DNA: TGTGCCAGTAGTATAATAGTAGGGGGGGGCACAGATACGCAGTATTTT.

The V call is TRBV12-3 or TRBV12-4, the J call TRBJ1-3, with D possibly matching TRBD1 (6 bases). The CDR3 contains 13 residues. Trimming shortened V by 6 bases and J by 2 bases, and 8 bases separated the two germline ends. The CDR3 coding sequence is TGTGCCAGCAGCAGGGGAACTGGAAACACCATATATTTT. Translation gives CASSRGTGNTIYF.

This clone appeared a single time. CDR3 sequence reads: CASSGRQGLGYTF. The DNA for the CDR3 is TGTGCCAGCAGCGGACGACAGGGGTTGGGCTACACCTTC. The V call is TRBV9, the J call TRBJ1-2; 8 bases fit TRBD1. With V trimmed by 3 bases and J by 8 bases, 6 bases remained unmatched. The V gene's germline CDR1 is SGDLS and CDR2 YYNGEE. The CDR3 runs to 13 residues.

This chain links TRBV7-9 with TRBJ1-2; no definite D call. V was shortened by 1 base and J by 2 bases, with 8 bases between the two germline ends. Germline V gives CDR1 SEHNR, CDR2 FQNEAQ (reference sequence). The CDR3 loop spans 14 amino acids. CDR3 DNA sequence: TGTGCCAGCAGCTTAGGGGCGGGGAACTATGGCTACACCTTC. It encodes CASSLGAGNYGYTF.

The chain is built from TRBV7-2 and TRBJ2-1; no clear D. Germline V gives CDR1 SGHTA, CDR2 FQGNSA. Trimming took off 5 bases at V and 5 bases at J, with 13 bases between the two ends. This CDR3 is built from 14 residues. DNA for the CDR3: TGTGCCAGCAGCGATTTAGAGGTCCACAATGAGCAGTTCTTC. Protein: CASSDLEVHNEQFF.

V gene TRBV4-3 combines with J gene TRBJ1-1; 7 bases agree with TRBD1. CDR1 LGHNA and CDR2 YSLEER come from the germline V gene. J was trimmed by 2 bases and V by 5 bases; bases with no gene match: 5. The CDR3 consists of 14 residues. CDR3 bases: TGCGCCAGCAGCGCCCGACAGGGCAACACTGAAGCTTTCTTT. Translated: CASSARQGNTEAFF.

The chain uses TRBV7-2 and TRBJ2-7, with TRBD2 matching 9 bases. Germline trimming cut 5 bases from V and 1 base from J; bases unmatched to any gene: 12. Looked up from germline, CDR1 is SGHTA and CDR2 is FQGNSA. This CDR3 comprises 17 residues. The CDR3 bases are TGTGCCAGCAGCCCCACCGGGGGAGCGGGGGGATCCTACGAGCAGTACTTC. Amino acids: CASSPTGGAGGSYEQYF.

The rearrangement links TRBV27 to TRBJ2-1; 12 nucleotides line up with TRBD2. Germline CDR1 reads MNHEY; CDR2 reads SMNVEV (reference sequence). The CDR3 is 16 amino acids. V was pared by 6 bases and J by 10 bases, with 13 bases of the junction left unmatched. DNA for the CDR3: TGTGCCAGCAGCAGAATCCTAGCGGGGGGGCCTGGGGAGCAGTTCTTC. This translates into CASSRILAGGPGEQFF.

As for this clone: Other nucleotide sequences from this sample produce the same CDR3. The J gene is TRBJ2-7, the V gene TRBV18; TRBD2 aligns across 11 bases. This CDR3 spans 15 amino acids. In germline, CDR1 is KGHSH, CDR2 LQKENI. V gave up 6 bases and J gave up 2 bases; unmatched junction bases: 6. DNA for the CDR3: TGTGCCAGCTCGCCGACTAGCGGGGCCGCCTACGAGCAGTACTTC. It encodes CASSPTSGAAYEQYF.

The chain couples TRBV3-1 (or the pseudogene TRBV3-2) to TRBJ1-2; 8 positions match TRBD1. The CDR3 sequence is 16 residues long. Germline trimming cut 4 bases from V and 3 bases from J; bases unmatched to any gene: 10. Germline V gene sequence: CDR1 LGHDT, CDR2 YNNKEL (reference sequence). CDR3 amino acids: CASSPRLTGEDYGYTF. In nucleotides, the CDR3 is TGTGCCAGCAGCCCCCGCCTGACAGGGGAGGACTATGGCTACACCTTC.

The rearrangement joins TRBV3-1 (or the pseudogene TRBV3-2) to TRBJ1-2; TRBD1 matches at 9 bases. The CDR3 has 15 residues. V lost 1 base, J lost 7 bases, and 7 bases stayed unmatched. Germline CDR1 is LGHDT and CDR2 is YNNKEL (reference sequence). The CDR3 loop is CASSQVGQGLAGYTF. The CDR3 DNA sequence: TGTGCCAGCAGCCAAGTGGGACAGGGATTGGCTGGCTACACCTTC.

CDR3 bases: TGTGCCAGCAGCACGCGACTAGCAATCTTCTACGAGCAGTACTTC. This sequence encodes CASSTRLAIFYEQYF. V gene TRBV7-8 combines with J gene TRBJ2-7; TRBD2 agrees at 7 bases. Germline V gene lookup returns CDR1 SGHVS and CDR2 FQNEAQ. The V segment lost 5 bases and the J segment 3 bases; nucleotides outside the gene matches: 10. This CDR3 is built from 15 residues.

The chain carries TRBV5-1 and TRBJ2-3, with 9 bases lining up with TRBD2. CDR3 size: 16 residues. Per the germline V gene, CDR1 is SGHRS and CDR2 is YFSETQ. Trimming removed 6 bases from V and 3 bases from J; junction bases left unmatched: 11. This CDR3 reads CASTNQAGGLTDTQYF. CDR3 sequence (DNA): TGCGCCAGCACCAATCAAGCGGGGGGTCTGACAGATACGCAGTATTTT. Complete variable domain (other parts from reference TRBV5-1 and TRBJ2-3): KAGVTQTPRYLIKTRGQQVTLSCSPISGHRSVSWYQQTPGQGLQFLFEYFSETQRNKGNFPGRFSGRQFSNSRSEMNVSTLELGDSALYLCASTNQAGGLTDTQYFGPGTRLTVL.